This is a list of T cell receptor beta chains from one sample in a study of regulatory T cells in long-lasting Graves disease. TCRdb reprocessed the multiplex PCR reads via MiXCR and lists one record per CDR3 protein. The sample records 250,000 or so distinct CDR3 sequences, 15% to 20% being singletons. This sample was also put to use in a study of T cells in Graves' hyperthyroidism and ophthalmopathy.

The sequencing here drew on peripheral blood mononuclear cells (PBMCs), taken at new diagnosis, from a patient treated with antithyroid drugs. The receptors derive from a woman younger than 45 with Graves disease. The CDR3 runs from the conserved cysteine through the conserved F or W. The D gene is left open where the match is weak. Size is stated for part of the rows, as once, few or many counts, or as a class when the clone is expanded.

V gene,CDR3 length,clone size,J gene,D gene,CDR3 DNA,CDR3 protein
TRBV7-3,14,few,TRBJ1-5,NA,TGTGCCAGCAGCCCGGGACGGTCCAATCAGCCCCAGCATTTT,CASSPGRSNQPQHF
TRBV20-1,14,many,TRBJ2-5,TRBD2,TGCAGTGCTACGAGCGGGGGAACGGTCGAGCCCCAGTACTTC,CSATSGGTVEPQYF
TRBV11-2,16,NA,TRBJ1-1,NA,TGTGCCAGCAGCCCCGGGACCTCCGGGGGGGACACTGAAGCTTTCTTT,CASSPGTSGGDTEAFF
TRBV7-3,13,NA,TRBJ1-6,NA,TGTGCCAGCAGCCTACTGTATAATTCACCCCTCCACTTT,CASSLLYNSPLHF
TRBV20-1,13,many,TRBJ2-1,TRBD2,TGCAGTGTTCTAGCGGGGGCAGTAAAGGGGCAGTTCTTC,CSVLAGAVKGQFF
TRBV12-3/TRBV12-4,14,many,TRBJ1-1,NA,TGTGCCAGCAGTTTTACCGCCCTGAACACTGAAGCTTTCTTT,CASSFTALNTEAFF
TRBV9,15,few,TRBJ1-2,TRBD1,TGTGCCAGCAGCGCCGACGGGACAGGTCCGGGCGGCTACACCTTC,CASSADGTGPGGYTF
TRBV18,11,NA,TRBJ2-7,NA,TGTGCCAGCTCCCCGCGAGACGAGCAGTACTTC,CASSPRDEQYF
TRBV6-5,15,NA,TRBJ1-2,NA,TGTGCCAGCAGTTCCCCCTTCGGGAGGTTCTATGGCTACACCTTC,CASSSPFGRFYGYTF
TRBV7-9,13,few,TRBJ2-1,NA,TGTGCCAGCGTGGGAAACCTCCCCAATGAGCAGTTCTTC,CASVGNLPNEQFF
TRBV18,14,many,TRBJ1-2,TRBD1,TGTGCCAGCTCATCACAGGGGGTTGGCTATGGCTACACCTTC,CASSSQGVGYGYTF
TRBV7-4,17,few,TRBJ1-5,TRBD1,TGTGCCAGCAGCTTAGGAGCCGGGACAGGGGGCTCTCAGCCCCAGCATTTT,CASSLGAGTGGSQPQHF
TRBV2,14,many,TRBJ1-2,TRBD1,TGTGCCAGCAGAGGACAGGCGCCCCTCTATGGCTACACCTTC,CASRGQAPLYGYTF
TRBV6-1,17,NA,TRBJ2-7,TRBD2,TGTGCCAGCAGACAACACGGGGCTAGCGGGAACGCCTACGAGCAGTACTTC,CASRQHGASGNAYEQYF
TRBV5-4,14,NA,TRBJ1-5,NA,TGTGCCAGCAGCCCAGACAGGAGAGGTCAGCCCCAGCATTTT,CASSPDRRGQPQHF
TRBV6-1,16,many,TRBJ1-3,NA,TGTGCCAGCAGTCCAGGGCCAAGAAGGTCTGGAAACACCATATATTTT,CASSPGPRRSGNTIYF
TRBV5-1,14,NA,TRBJ2-2,TRBD1,TGCGCCAGCAGCTTGGAGGGGGCCCCCGGGGAGCTGTTTTTT,CASSLEGAPGELFF
TRBV11-2,17,many,TRBJ2-3,TRBD2,TGTGCCAGCAGCTTAGTAGGGGGCGGGGGGGCTGTGGATACGCAGTATTTT,CASSLVGGGGAVDTQYF
TRBV9,16,few,TRBJ1-2,TRBD1,TGTGCCAGCAGCACATTCCTCGCCGGGACAGGGGGGGGCTACACCTTC,CASSTFLAGTGGGYTF
TRBV20-1,14,NA,TRBJ2-7,NA,TGCAGTGCTTGGATGGCAGGCAGCTCCTACGAGCAGTACTTC,CSAWMAGSSYEQYF
TRBV20-1,13,many,TRBJ1-1,TRBD1,TGCAGTGCCTTGGGACAGTTTAACACTGAAGCTTTCTTT,CSALGQFNTEAFF
TRBV5-5,16,NA,TRBJ2-1,NA,TGTGCCAGCAGCTTAGCGAATCTAATTGTCTACAATGAGCAGTTCTTC,CASSLANLIVYNEQFF
TRBV2,13,many,TRBJ1-2,NA,TGTGCCAGCAGTGAAGAAAAGAACTATGGCTACACCTTC,CASSEEKNYGYTF
TRBV18,16,once,TRBJ2-2,TRBD1,TGTGCCAGCTCACGAAATGTACGGACAGGGGCCGGGGAGCTGTTTTTT,CASSRNVRTGAGELFF
TRBV5-1,16,many,TRBJ2-7,TRBD1,TGCGCCAGCAGCTTGAGGGGGCCATCCAACCGCTACGAGCAGTACTTC,CASSLRGPSNRYEQYF